This is a list of T cell receptor beta chains from one sample in a study of T cell changes during pregnancy in multiple sclerosis. Here immunoSEQ multiplex PCR was the method, and the copy in TCRdb shows in-frame clones only, minus some. The sample consists of about 100,000 clones, about 92% of them appearing once. The sequenced sample was peripheral blood, obtained after pregnancy. The receptors were gathered from a female donor with multiple sclerosis, enrolled in a pregnancy study. The CDR3 runs from the conserved cysteine through the conserved F or W. A D gene is named only where the DNA matches it firmly. Size tells how often a clone was seen (once, few, many) or the class of an expanded clone, and some rows leave it out.

j_call clone_size v_call d_call cdr3_nt cdr3_aa
TRBJ1-6 . TRBV7-9 TRBD1 TGTGCCAGCAGCCGCTGGACAGGGTCGGAGTCACCCCTCCACTTT CASSRWTGSESPLHF
TRBJ2-5 . TRBV5-1 . TGCGCCAGCAGCGCCGACAGGCTTCAAGAGACCCAGTACTTC CASSADRLQETQYF
TRBJ2-7 medium-sized TRBV18 . TGTGCCAGCTCACCCCCCGGACAGAGCTACGAGCAGTACTTC CASSPPGQSYEQYF
TRBJ1-6 . TRBV2 . TGTGCCAGCAGTGAAGCGAGGGCCAGGTCACCCCTCCACTTT CASSEARARSPLHF
TRBJ2-7 once TRBV18 . TGTGCCAGCTCAGAGTTATCTGGGGTACAGGGCTCCTACGAGCAGTACTTC CASSELSGVQGSYEQYF
TRBJ2-7 . TRBV7-8 TRBD2 TGTGCCAGCAGCCGGACTAGCGGCTCCTACGAGCAGTACTTC CASSRTSGSYEQYF
TRBJ2-7 . TRBV19 . TGTGCCAGTAGTATAAGGGGTGGAGAGCAGTACTTC CASSIRGGEQYF
TRBJ2-7 . TRBV27 . TGTGCCAGCAGTTACTCGGAGGCCACCTACGAGCAGTACTTC CASSYSEATYEQYF
TRBJ1-6 . TRBV5-6 . TGTGCCAGCAGCCGGGAGGAGTTGTTGTCTAATTCACCCCTCCACTTT CASSREELLSNSPLHF
TRBJ1-1 . TRBV6-5 . TGTGCCAGCAGTTACTCCTTAGGGGGTCGGACTGAAGCTTTCTTT CASSYSLGGRTEAFF
TRBJ2-1 . TRBV5-1 TRBD1 TGCGCCAGCAGCTTGCGACCCGGGACAGGGGGCTACAATGAGCAGTTCTTC CASSLRPGTGGYNEQFF
TRBJ2-5 . TRBV7-2 . TGTGCCAGCAGCTTCGGGTTAGCGGCGCAAGAGACCCAGTACTTC CASSFGLAAQETQYF
TRBJ2-6 . TRBV9 . TGTGCCAGCAGCGTAGAGCGGACTGGGGCCAACGTCCTGACTTTC CASSVERTGANVLTF
TRBJ1-1 . TRBV25-1 TRBD1 TGTGCCAGTTGGACAGGGTTGGACACTGAAGCTTTCTTT CASWTGLDTEAFF
TRBJ2-2 . TRBV2 . TGTGCCAGCAGTGAAAGCGTTGGGGAGCTGTTTTTT CASSESVGELFF
TRBJ2-7 . TRBV14 TRBD2 TGTGCCAGCAGCCTCCGGGGGGGCTCCGGCTACGAGCAGTACTTC CASSLRGGSGYEQYF
TRBJ2-1 . TRBV28 TRBD2 TGTGCCAGCAGTTTAGCTAGCGGGTCTCCCTACAATGAGCAGTTCTTC CASSLASGSPYNEQFF
TRBJ1-1 . TRBV29-1 . TGCAGCGTGGCCGGGACTCAGAACACTGAAGCTTTCTTT CSVAGTQNTEAFF
TRBJ1-4 . TRBV7-9 . TGTGCCAGCAGCCCTAGCAAGGGCGGTGAAAAACTGTTTTTT CASSPSKGGEKLFF
TRBJ2-2 . TRBV7-9 TRBD2 TGTGCCAGCAGCCAGACTAGCGGGGACGTCGTGAGCGGGGAGCTGTTTTTT CASSQTSGDVVSGELFF
TRBJ1-4 . TRBV19 TRBD1 TGTGCCAGTAGCACTTTAGGGACAGCGAATGAAAAACTGTTTTTT CASSTLGTANEKLFF
TRBJ2-7 . TRBV27 TRBD2 TGTGCCAGCAGTTGGTCTAGCGGGGTTACGGACGAGCAGTACTTC CASSWSSGVTDEQYF
TRBJ2-7 once TRBV28 TRBD2 TGTGCCAGCACCCTGAGTTTCAGCGGGAGATCCAGCGAGCAGTACTTC CASTLSFSGRSSEQYF
TRBJ2-3 . TRBV5-1 TRBD1 TGCGCCAGCAGCAGATTTAGACAGGGAGCAGATACGCAGTATTTT CASSRFRQGADTQYF
TRBJ2-3 . TRBV19 TRBD1 TGTGCCAGTAGAGCCCTGGGACAGATTACAGATACGCAGTATTTT CASRALGQITDTQYF
TRBJ2-2 once TRBV11-2 . TGTGCCAGCAGCTTCGGCCGGGGGTCCGGGGAGCTGTTTTTT CASSFGRGSGELFF
TRBJ1-2 . TRBV5-6 . TGTGCCAGCAGCTTGGACAGGAGATATGGCTACACCTTC CASSLDRRYGYTF
TRBJ2-2 once TRBV19 TRBD1 TGTGCCAGTAGTATAGGGGACAGGGATACCGGGGAGCTGTTTTTT CASSIGDRDTGELFF
TRBJ2-1 once TRBV29-1 TRBD2 TGCAGCGTCGGATGGGGAGGGGCCAATGAGCAGTTCTTC CSVGWGGANEQFF
TRBJ2-3 . TRBV4-2 TRBD2 TGTGCCAGCAGCCAAAGTTTCGGGAGGACAGATACGCAGTATTTT CASSQSFGRTDTQYF
TRBJ2-5 . TRBV27 . TGTGCCAGCAGCCAAGCAGTCAGGGGGACCCAGTACTTC CASSQAVRGTQYF
TRBJ1-1 . TRBV28 . TGTGCCAGCAGTTTATTAATGGGGAGGACTGAAGCTTTCTTT CASSLLMGRTEAFF
TRBJ2-1 . TRBV7-9 TRBD1 TGTGCCAGCAGCTTAGGGGACAGGGGTCTCTACAATGAGCAGTTCTTC CASSLGDRGLYNEQFF
TRBJ2-5 . TRBV5-6 TRBD2 TGTGCCAGCAGCCCGGGACTAGCGGGACTTTTGGGGGAGACCCAGTACTTC CASSPGLAGLLGETQYF
TRBJ2-4 . TRBV6-5 TRBD1 TGTGCCAGCAGTTATTGGACAGGGGTGGAAAACATTCAGTACTTC CASSYWTGVENIQYF
TRBJ1-2 once TRBV11-2 TRBD1 TGTGCCAGCAGCTCGGGAGGGACAGGGGGTGGCTACACCTTC CASSSGGTGGGYTF
TRBJ1-1 . TRBV11-1 . TGTGCCAGCAGCTTAGTGTGGCAGGAGGGTGACACTGAAGCTTTCTTT CASSLVWQEGDTEAFF
TRBJ1-2 . TRBV28 . TGTGCCAGCAGTTTGGGACTTCGAAACTATGGCTACACCTTC CASSLGLRNYGYTF
TRBJ2-7 . TRBV10-3 . TGTGCCATCAGCCACAACAGGGAATTCGACGAGCAGTACTTC CAISHNREFDEQYF
TRBJ2-3 . TRBV4-3 . TGCGCCAGCAGCCAAGATCCCTCGGGTGCGGCGTCGATCAATACGCAGTATTTT CASSQDPSGAASINTQYF
TRBJ1-3 . TRBV6-1 . TGTGCCAGCAGGGTGAGCTCTGGAAACACCATATATTTT CASRVSSGNTIYF
TRBJ1-1 . TRBV12-5 . TGTGCTAGTGTAGGCGGCAGGAACACTGAAGCTTTCTTT CASVGGRNTEAFF